The clone carrying this TCR beta chain showed up many times. Its antigen is still unknown. With 4 bases clipped from V and 1 base from J, the junction kept 5 bases outside the gene matches. Germline CDR1 reads DFQATT; CDR2 reads SNEGSKA (reference sequence). This CDR3 spans 14 amino acids. After template switching added a universal primer site, the resulting cDNA carried unique molecular identifiers. In TCRdb, the 5' RACE reads were re-called with MiXCR into one record per CDR3 protein. The table has fewer than 350,000 distinct CDR3 sequences, less than 9% seen once. The sample originates from a study of identical twins. Study observations and caveats: Models predicted too little out-of-frame TCR alpha sharing in monozygotic twins. Rather than following the same donors, the conclusions depended on cross-sectional statistical analysis. Beta clonotypes that were abundant in cord blood contained fewer insertions, a pattern absent from memory repertoires.

These data were also filed under a second study, of yellow fever vaccine responses in identical twins.

Sequencing was done on a sample of memory (CD45RO+) T cells sorted from blood. The chain couples TRBV20-1 to TRBJ1-1; 8 bases are a match to TRBD1. The clonotype comes from a woman between 18 and 29 years old in good health. The CDR3 coding sequence is TGCAGTGCTACTCTCGGGACAGGGAACACTGAAGCTTTCTTT. As protein: CSATLGTGNTEAFF.